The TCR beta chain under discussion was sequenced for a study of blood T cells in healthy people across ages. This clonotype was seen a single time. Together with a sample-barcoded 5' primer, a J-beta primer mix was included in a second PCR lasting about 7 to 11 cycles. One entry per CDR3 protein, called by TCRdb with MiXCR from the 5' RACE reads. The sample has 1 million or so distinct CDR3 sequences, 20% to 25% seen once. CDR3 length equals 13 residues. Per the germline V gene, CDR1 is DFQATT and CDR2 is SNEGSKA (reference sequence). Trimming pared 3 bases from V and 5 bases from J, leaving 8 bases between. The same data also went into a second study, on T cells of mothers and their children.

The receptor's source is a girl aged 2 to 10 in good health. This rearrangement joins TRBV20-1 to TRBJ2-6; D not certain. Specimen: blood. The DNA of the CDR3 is TGCAGTGCTAGCCGGGTTAGGGCCAACGTCCTGACTTTC. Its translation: CSASRVRANVLTF.